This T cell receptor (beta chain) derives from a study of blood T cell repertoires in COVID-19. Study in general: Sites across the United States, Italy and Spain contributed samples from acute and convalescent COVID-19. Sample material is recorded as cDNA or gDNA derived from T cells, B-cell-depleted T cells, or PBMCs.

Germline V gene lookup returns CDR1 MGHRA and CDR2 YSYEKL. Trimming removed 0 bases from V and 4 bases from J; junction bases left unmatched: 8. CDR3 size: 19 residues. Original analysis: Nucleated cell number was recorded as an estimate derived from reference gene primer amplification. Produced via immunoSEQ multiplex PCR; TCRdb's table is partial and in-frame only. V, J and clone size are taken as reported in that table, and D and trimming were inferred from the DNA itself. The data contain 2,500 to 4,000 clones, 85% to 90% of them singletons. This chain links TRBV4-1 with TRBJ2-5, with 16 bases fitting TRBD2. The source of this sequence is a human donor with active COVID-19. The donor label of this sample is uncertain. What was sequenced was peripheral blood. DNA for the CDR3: TGCGCCAGCAGCCAAGAGGGGGCCGGGACTAGCGGGAGGGGAGAGACCCAGTACTTC. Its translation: CASSQEGAGTSGRGETQYF.